The next 20 T cell receptor beta chains were all read from a single sample in a study of early T cells in non-severe SARS-CoV-2 infection. Each CDR3 protein gets one entry after TCRdb re-called the 5' RACE reads with MiXCR. The repertoire has more than 85,000 distinct CDR3 sequences, around 14% of them found once; the top ten carry 6% to 7.5%. Input material: whole blood. The receptor set was obtained from an adult who was a healthcare worker with PCR-confirmed SARS-CoV-2 infection or an uninfected control (not recorded which).

V and J are TRBV6-2 or TRBV6-3 and TRBJ2-5, with TRBD1 identical over 8 bases. The CDR3 length is 13 residues. The J segment lost 4 bases and the V segment lost 6 bases, leaving 4 bases of the junction unmatched. Germline values: CDR1 MNHEY, CDR2 SVGEGT. CDR3 in DNA: TGTGCCAGCAGGCCTGACAGGGGAGAGACCCAGTACTTC. The encoded protein is CASRPDRGETQYF.

This clonotype was observed at least ten times. J is TRBJ1-6 and V is TRBV12-3 or TRBV12-4; TRBD1 might be the D (6 bases). V lost 6 bases to trimming and J lost 4 bases, with 10 bases between them. This CDR3 spans 14 amino acids. As DNA, the CDR3 is TGTGCCAGCAGACCCGGACAGTATAATTCACCCCTCCACTTT. The encoded protein is CASRPGQYNSPLHF.

This clonotype appeared many times. This chain joins TRBV25-1 and TRBJ2-7; D is unresolved. Germline V lookup: CDR1 MGHDK, CDR2 SYGVNS. This CDR3 spans 13 amino acids. V gave up 4 bases and J gave up 9 bases, with 16 bases separating them. CDR3 residues: CASSGIGIDPQYF. The DNA of the CDR3 is TGTGCCAGCAGTGGCATAGGTATCGATCCGCAGTACTTC.

This clonotype appeared many times. The chain employs TRBV5-4 and TRBJ1-1; a possible D gene is TRBD1 (5 bases). Trimming shortened V by 9 bases and J by 0 bases, and 12 bases separated the two germline ends. Germline-derived CDR1 and CDR2 are SGHNT and YYREEE (reference sequence). The CDR3 covers 13 residues. Here the CDR3 reads CATTTEMNTEAFF. For the CDR3, the DNA is TGTGCCACAACGACAGAGATGAACACTGAAGCTTTCTTT.

This clonotype appeared many times. The V call is TRBV20-1, the J call TRBJ2-3; no reliable D call. The V end was cut by 2 bases, the J end by 6 bases, with 12 bases between. The CDR3 is 13 residues long. The germline CDR1 and CDR2 sequences are DFQATT and SNEGSKA (reference sequence). CDR3 DNA: TGCAGTGCTAGACCTAATCATCAGGATACGCAGTATTTT. Protein product: CSARPNHQDTQYF.

About this clonotype: An end of the junction differs from the germline gene, which may be a read error. V usage is TRBV20-1 and J usage is TRBJ2-5; TRBD2 matches at 7 bases. The germline gives CDR1 DFQATT, CDR2 SNEGSKA (reference sequence). This CDR3 contains 14 residues. CDR3 bases: TGCAGTGCTAGGGGTCTAGCGGAACAAGAGACCCAGCACTTC. Its protein product is CSARGLAEQETQHF.

In this sample, this clonotype turned up many times. The chain employs TRBV27 and TRBJ2-1, with TRBD2 identical over 10 bases. Germline V gives CDR1 MNHEY, CDR2 SMNVEV (reference sequence). The V segment lost 5 bases and the J segment 6 bases; nucleotides outside the gene matches: 10. The CDR3 sequence is 16 residues long. In DNA, the CDR3 is TGTGCCAGCAGTACCCTCAGCGGGAGGGCCTCCAATGAGCAGTTCTTC. Protein: CASSTLSGRASNEQFF.

This clonotype was counted at least ten times. The chain carries TRBV20-1 and TRBJ2-7; 7 bases are a match to TRBD2. V was clipped by 0 bases and J by 6 bases; unmatched bases: 2. In germline, CDR1 is DFQATT, CDR2 SNEGSKA (reference sequence). CDR3 length equals 12 residues. This CDR3 is CSAREGGVEQYF. The CDR3 DNA follows: TGCAGTGCTAGAGAGGGGGGGGTCGAGCAGTACTTC.

This clonotype has a handful of counts. The chain uses TRBV6-6 and TRBJ2-6; D possibly matches TRBD1 or TRBD2 (5 bases each). V was clipped by 8 bases and J by 0 bases, with 11 bases between them. CDR3 size: 15 residues. Germline CDR1 reads MNHNY; CDR2 reads SVGAGI (reference sequence). The CDR3 sequence is CASVPGTSGANVLTF. The CDR3 DNA is TGTGCCAGCGTTCCGGGGACCTCTGGGGCCAACGTCCTGACTTTC.

This clonotype was seen at least ten times. The chain couples TRBV24-1 to TRBJ2-2; 7 bases map to TRBD1. The CDR3 loop spans 14 amino acids. V gave up 9 bases and J gave up 4 bases; unmatched junction bases: 7. The V gene's germline CDR1 is KGHDR and CDR2 SFDVKD. The CDR3 here is CATSRQGITGELFF. The CDR3 DNA follows: TGTGCCACCTCCAGACAGGGTATCACCGGGGAGCTGTTTTTT.

In this sample, this clonotype turned up many times. CDR3 nucleotide sequence: TGCAGCGCTGGGGGTGCCGGGGCCAACGTCCTGACTTTC. It translates to CSAGGAGANVLTF. The rearrangement joins TRBV29-1 to TRBJ2-6, with D possibly called TRBD1 or TRBD2 (5 bases each). CDR3 size: 13 residues. V was trimmed by 7 bases and J by 4 bases, leaving 11 bases between them. The germline gives CDR1 SQVTM, CDR2 ANQGSEA. Looking up the rest from reference TRBV29-1 and TRBJ2-6 gives the full variable domain: SAVISQKPSRDICQRGTSLTIQCQVDSQVTMMFWYRQQPGQSLTLIATANQGSEATYESGFVIDKFPISRPNLTFSTLTVSNMSPEDSSIYLCSAGGAGANVLTFGAGSRLTVL.

This clonotype appeared many times. The J gene is TRBJ2-2, the V gene TRBV12-3 or TRBV12-4; no reliable D call. The germline V and J ends were trimmed by 7 bases and 0 bases, with 9 bases remaining between them. The CDR3 is 14 residues long. In DNA form, the CDR3 reads TGTGCCAGCACCTTGGAGACGAACACCGGGGAGCTGTTTTTT. Encoded protein: CASTLETNTGELFF.

This clonotype has a count of ten or more. This rearrangement joins TRBV28 to TRBJ2-7; 7 nucleotides match TRBD1. Germline loops: CDR1 MDHEN, CDR2 SYDVKM. The CDR3 runs to 14 residues. With V trimmed by 5 bases and J by 4 bases, 8 bases remained unmatched. CDR3 DNA sequence: TGTGCCAGCAGTCCGAGAGGGGGCGGGTACGAGCAGTACTTC. It specifies CASSPRGGGYEQYF.

This clonotype was recorded many times. This chain connects TRBV6-5 to TRBJ1-1; D not resolved. Looked up from germline, CDR1 is MNHEY and CDR2 is SVGAGI. The CDR3 runs to 11 residues. Trimming pared 6 bases from V and 11 bases from J, leaving 13 bases between. CDR3 sequence (DNA): TGTGCCAGCAGCTCACGAACGGAGGCTTTCTTT. It is translated as CASSSRTEAFF.

The sample holds a few counts of this clonotype. The CDR3 loop is CASSPLAGDPIGNEQYF. CDR3 coding DNA: TGTGCCAGCAGCCCTCTAGCGGGAGACCCCATAGGAAACGAGCAGTACTTC. The chain links TRBV12-3 or TRBV12-4 to TRBJ2-7, with 10 nucleotides matching TRBD2. Losses at the gene ends were 6 bases for V and 5 bases for J; bases not matched to a gene: 16. This CDR3 region has 17 residues.

The chain uses TRBV7-9 and TRBJ2-1, with 9 positions matching TRBD2. CDR3 length: 16 residues. V was clipped by 5 bases and J by 8 bases; unmatched bases: 13. From germline, CDR1 is SEHNR and CDR2 FQNEAQ (reference sequence). CDR3 in DNA: TGTGCCAGCAGCCCAGAGGGTAGCGGGAGCGCGGATGAGCAGTTCTTC. This encodes CASSPEGSGSADEQFF.

This sequence joins TRBV20-1 and TRBJ2-7; 11 bases are shared with TRBD2. Germline values: CDR1 DFQATT, CDR2 SNEGSKA (reference sequence). This CDR3 has 15 amino acids. Trimming took 3 bases from V and 2 from J; bases not matched to a gene: 6. CDR3: CSARSTSGSTYEQYF. The CDR3 DNA reads TGCAGTGCTAGGAGTACTAGCGGGAGTACCTACGAGCAGTACTTC.

This clonotype was recorded at least ten times. The chain couples TRBV6-1 to TRBJ2-7; D is uncertain. CDR3 length equals 10 residues. The germline V gene has CDR1 MNHNS and CDR2 SASEGT. The V gene lost 8 bases and the J gene lost 1 base, with 3 bases spanning the gap. The CDR3 region has the DNA TGTGCCAGCGAATCCTACGAGCAGTACTTC. Translated, it gives CASESYEQYF.

In the case of this clonotype: Given a much more abundant clone one base away, this may be a read error. The gene calls are TRBV12-3 or TRBV12-4 and TRBJ2-3, with 13 positions matching TRBD2. The CDR3 extends over 15 amino acids. In DNA form, the CDR3 reads TGTGCCAACAGTGGACTAGCGGGGGTTCCAGATACGCAGTATTTT. Its protein is CANSGLAGVPDTQYF.

J is TRBJ1-3 and V is TRBV12-3 or TRBV12-4; D call uncertain. V was trimmed by 2 bases and J by 0 bases, leaving 11 bases between them. The CDR3 runs 16 residues. The CDR3 reads CASSLMPPSSGNTIYF. The DNA for the CDR3 is TGTGCCAGCAGTTTAATGCCGCCGTCCTCTGGAAACACCATATATTTT.